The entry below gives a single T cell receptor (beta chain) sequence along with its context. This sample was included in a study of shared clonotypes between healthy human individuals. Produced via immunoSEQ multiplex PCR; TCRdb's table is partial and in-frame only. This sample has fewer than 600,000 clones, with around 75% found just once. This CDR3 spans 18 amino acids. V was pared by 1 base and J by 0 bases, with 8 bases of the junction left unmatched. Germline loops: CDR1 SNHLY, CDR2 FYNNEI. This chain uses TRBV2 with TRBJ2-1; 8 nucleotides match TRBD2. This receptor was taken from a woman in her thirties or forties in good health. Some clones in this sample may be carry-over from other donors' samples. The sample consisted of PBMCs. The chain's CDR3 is CASSEGPTLADSYNEQFF. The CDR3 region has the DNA TGTGCCAGCAGTGAAGGGCCTACACTAGCGGACTCCTACAATGAGCAGTTCTTC.